The rows below give T cell receptor beta chains drawn from one sample of a study of cytomegalovirus exposure and HLA in healthy donors. Measured with immunoSEQ multiplex PCR; TCRdb has only the in-frame clones, and not every one. The data show approximately 130,000 clones, about 80% seen once. Sequencing was done on a sample of PBMCs. Source of these receptors: a man between 45 and 60 years old in good health and CMV-seronegative. Both conserved end residues are part of each CDR3.

>TRBV30|TRBJ1-2
CAWSRGRNGYTF
>TRBV6-5|TRBJ1-5
CASSKRPGQPQHF
>TRBV18|TRBJ1-4
CASSPRRTGGNEKLFF
>TRBV5-4|TRBJ2-5
CASSLAGSLRSQETQYF
>TRBV7-2|TRBJ2-7
CASSLGIRTVSYEQYF
>TRBV11-3|TRBJ2-3
CASSRGSSSSTDTQYF
>TRBV7-2|TRBJ2-2
CASSLARNTGELFF
>TRBV14|TRBJ2-5
CASSRIPGQGETQYF
>TRBV7-6|TRBJ2-7
CASSVAGDQDEQYF
>TRBV19|TRBJ2-6
CASRAGGGANVLTF
>TRBV6-5|TRBJ2-7
CASSLGQGYEQYF
>TRBV6-1|TRBJ1-4
CASSEATDEKLFF
>TRBV5-4|TRBJ1-1
CASSSAKTGGENTEAFF
>TRBV6-5|TRBJ2-7
CASSNTGAPLYEQYF
>TRBV2|TRBJ2-2
CASRPDRANTGELFF
>TRBV7-9|TRBJ1-2
CASSFLTGAGYGYTF
>TRBV5-1|TRBJ2-6
CASSFAGSSGANVLTF
>TRBV19|TRBJ1-1
CASSIWGGSEAFF
>TRBV5-1|TRBJ2-3
CASSLGPGSTDTQYF
>TRBV5-8|TRBJ1-4
CASSSEGRSNEKLFF
>TRBV6-1|TRBJ1-5
CASSESGIGALNQPQHF
>TRBV7-9|TRBJ2-5
CASSEAGRPETQYF
>TRBV11-1|TRBJ2-3
CASSDDRAGGTDTQYF
>TRBV5-1|TRBJ1-4
CASSLGRGDEKLFF
>TRBV25-1|TRBJ2-1
CASSEVAGLSYNEQFF
>TRBV10-1|TRBJ2-7
CASSEAGGWKYF
>TRBV28|TRBJ1-3
CASSPVSSGNTIYF
>TRBV30|TRBJ2-7
CAWSVGLATYEQYF
>TRBV5-1|TRBJ2-3
CASSLDVGGRGDTQYF
>TRBV28|TRBJ1-2
CASSLTLTGRNYGYTF
>TRBV29-1|TRBJ2-7
CSVESWAGGPSEQYF
>TRBV10-2|TRBJ2-2
CASSDLGSPRGTGELFF
>TRBV10-2|TRBJ2-7
CASSEALRESSYEQYF
>TRBV27|TRBJ2-7
CASSFLTSGNSYEQYF
>TRBV27|TRBJ2-7
CASRTGGSGEQYF
>TRBV7-2|TRBJ1-2
CASSSRQQNYGYTF
>TRBV7-2|TRBJ2-4
CASAPREAGAKNIQYF
>TRBV10-3|TRBJ2-5
CAISETGTQYF
>TRBV28|TRBJ2-7
CASVTGGVAGGREQYF
>TRBV5-1|-
CASSLRDFGHEQYF
>TRBV9|TRBJ1-5
CASSVGQGYQPQHF
>TRBV27|TRBJ2-7
CASSLSVGSSYEQYF